This entry lists 4 T cell receptor beta chains sequenced from one sample in a study of CD8 T cells in Susac syndrome. cDNA came from approximately 0.5 to 1 ug RNA primed by random hexamers. TCRdb re-called the immunoSEQ multiplex PCR reads with MiXCR, one entry per CDR3 protein. This table has about 76,000 distinct CDR3 sequences, approximately 93% appearing once. Sample: CD8+ T cells from PBMCs. These receptors were taken from a human donor with Susac syndrome.

This rearrangement joins TRBV3-1 to TRBJ1-3; D may be TRBD1 (6 bases). The CDR3 loop spans 18 amino acids. The germline V gene has CDR1 LGHDT and CDR2 YNNKEL (reference sequence). Trimming took 1 base from V and 0 from J, leaving 16 bases between them. The DNA for the CDR3 is TGTGCCAGCAGCCAAGGGGCGGACAGTCCCTACTCTGGAAACACCATATATTTT. It yields the protein CASSQGADSPYSGNTIYF.

This chain connects TRBV7-6 to TRBJ2-1, with 14 bases identical to TRBD2. Germline V gene sequence: CDR1 SGHVS, CDR2 FNYEAQ. This CDR3 region has 17 residues. V gave up 5 bases and J gave up 0 bases; unmatched junction bases: 3. In DNA form, the CDR3 reads TGTGCCAGCAGCCCGGGGACTAGCGGGGGCTCCTACAATGAGCAGTTCTTC. Its translation: CASSPGTSGGSYNEQFF. Filled out from reference TRBV7-6 and TRBJ2-1, the complete variable domain reads GAGVSQSPRYKVTKRGQDVALRCDPISGHVSLYWYRQALGQGPEFLTYFNYEAQQDKSGLPNDRFSAERPEGSISTLTIQRTEQRDSAMYRCASSPGTSGGSYNEQFFGPGTRLTVL.

The count of this clonotype is one. The DNA for the CDR3 is TGCAGTGCTAGAGATGTGTTCCGTGTGAGAATAGATACGCAGTATTTT. Amino acids: CSARDVFRVRIDTQYF. The chain employs TRBV20-1 and TRBJ2-3; no clear D. There are 16 residues in the CDR3. The V and J ends lost 0 bases and 5 bases respectively, with 18 bases between them. In germline, CDR1 is DFQATT, CDR2 SNEGSKA (reference sequence).

V and J are TRBV20-1 and TRBJ2-1, with 8 nucleotides matching TRBD1. The CDR3 is 14 residues long. V lost 5 bases and J lost 4; bases outside the gene matches: 7. Germline V gene lookup returns CDR1 DFQATT and CDR2 SNEGSKA (reference sequence). The CDR3 reads CSASDREVYNEQFF. CDR3 bases: TGCAGTGCTTCGGACAGGGAGGTTTACAATGAGCAGTTCTTC.